The next 8 T cell receptor beta chains were all read from a single sample in a study of blood T cell repertoires in COVID-19. Profiling relied on immunoSEQ multiplex PCR, and the TCRdb table lists in-frame clones only, not all of them. The sample shows about 54,000 clones, just over 90% of them seen only once. The sample was peripheral blood. All receptors come from a woman in her thirties or forties with active COVID-19.

This chain links TRBV12-3 or TRBV12-4 with TRBJ2-1; D possibly corresponds to TRBD2 (6 bases). This CDR3 is built from 13 residues. Trimming pared 6 bases from V and 8 bases from J, leaving 14 bases between. CDR3 amino acids: CASSHPGVDEQFF. CDR3 bases: TGTGCCAGCAGCCACCCGGGGGTAGATGAGCAGTTCTTC.

The chain recombines TRBV2 with TRBJ2-1; 8 bases line up with TRBD2. The CDR3 spans 15 residues. Germline V gene data show CDR1 as SNHLY and CDR2 as FYNNEI. J lost 7 bases, V lost 8 bases, and 13 bases had no gene match. CDR3 sequence reads: CASAADGGAGNEQFF. The CDR3 coding sequence is TGTGCCAGCGCAGCGGACGGGGGGGCAGGGAATGAGCAGTTCTTC.

The chain couples TRBV11-2 to TRBJ2-3; TRBD2 matches at 8 bases. CDR3 length: 14 residues. V shed 5 bases, J shed 5 bases, and the junction held 6 bases outside the gene matches. Germline V gives CDR1 SGHAT, CDR2 FQNNGV. The CDR3 loop reads CASSLRGGEDTQYF. Here the CDR3 DNA reads TGTGCCAGCAGCCTCCGGGGGGGCGAAGATACGCAGTATTTT.

This clone has only one observation. This rearrangement joins TRBV5-1 to TRBJ2-6, with D possibly being TRBD2 (5 bases). From germline, CDR1 is SGHRS and CDR2 YFSETQ. The CDR3 sequence is 14 residues long. V was trimmed by 5 bases and J by 1 base, leaving 7 bases between them. CDR3 sequence: CASREGSGANVLTF. In nucleotides, the CDR3 is TGCGCCAGCAGAGAGGGTTCTGGGGCCAACGTCCTGACTTTC.

The V call is TRBV5-6, the J call TRBJ1-5; D unclear. Germline-derived CDR1 and CDR2 are SGHDT and YYEEEE. V gave up 3 bases and J gave up 7 bases, with 17 bases separating them. The CDR3 spans 15 residues. In nucleotides, the CDR3 is TGTGCCAGCAGCTCCAACTCCCTTGCAAGCCAGCCCCAGCATTTT. It specifies CASSSNSLASQPQHF.

The chain employs TRBV18 and TRBJ1-2; D is undetermined. Trimming shortened V by 4 bases and J by 4 bases, and 10 bases separated the two germline ends. The CDR3 spans 13 residues. The germline V gene has CDR1 KGHSH and CDR2 LQKENI. The CDR3 here is CASSQEKTYGYTF. The CDR3 DNA follows: TGTGCCAGCTCACAAGAGAAAACCTATGGCTACACCTTC.

V usage is TRBV19 and J usage is TRBJ1-5; 8 bases agree with TRBD1. V trimming: 6 bases; J trimming: 9 bases; junction bases outside the gene matches: 16. Germline CDR1 LNHDA, CDR2 SQIVND (reference sequence). The CDR3 is 16 residues long. DNA of the CDR3: TGTGCCAGTAGCGGCCGAAGACAGGGGAGTCAGTTGCCCCAGCATTTT. Translation gives CASSGRRQGSQLPQHF.

The chain employs TRBV7-8 and TRBJ1-2; D gene unclear. This CDR3 comprises 14 residues. Between the trimmed V and J ends, which lost 1 base and 4 bases, there was a span of 10 bases. From germline, CDR1 is SGHVS and CDR2 FQNEAQ. The CDR3 sequence: CASSLETTFYGYTF. In DNA form, the CDR3 reads TGTGCCAGCAGCTTAGAGACAACATTCTATGGCTACACCTTC.